The table lists the clone carrying this TCR beta chain with many counts. This sample stems from a study of glioma-infiltrating T cells. Using RNA template, CDR3s of TCR alpha and beta were amplified with iRepertoire arm-PCR. TCRdb reprocessed the multiplex PCR reads via MiXCR and lists one record per CDR3 protein. In the table there are tens of thousands of distinct CDR3 sequences, 20% to 25% of which are singletons. Germline V lookup: CDR1 SGHTA, CDR2 FQGNSA. V lost 2 bases, J lost 5 bases, and 4 bases stayed unmatched. There are 15 residues in the CDR3. The sequenced sample was glioma tissue, nonneoplastic brain tissue, or PBMCs (not recorded which). The clonotype comes from a human donor with low-grade glioma or glioblastoma, undergoing nonglioma brain surgery, or in good health (not recorded which). This chain connects TRBV7-2 to TRBJ2-7, with 12 bases that match TRBD1. CDR3 bases: TGTGCCAGCAGCTTACAGGGACAGGGGGCCCACGAGCAGTACTTC. Translation: CASSLQGQGAHEQYF.